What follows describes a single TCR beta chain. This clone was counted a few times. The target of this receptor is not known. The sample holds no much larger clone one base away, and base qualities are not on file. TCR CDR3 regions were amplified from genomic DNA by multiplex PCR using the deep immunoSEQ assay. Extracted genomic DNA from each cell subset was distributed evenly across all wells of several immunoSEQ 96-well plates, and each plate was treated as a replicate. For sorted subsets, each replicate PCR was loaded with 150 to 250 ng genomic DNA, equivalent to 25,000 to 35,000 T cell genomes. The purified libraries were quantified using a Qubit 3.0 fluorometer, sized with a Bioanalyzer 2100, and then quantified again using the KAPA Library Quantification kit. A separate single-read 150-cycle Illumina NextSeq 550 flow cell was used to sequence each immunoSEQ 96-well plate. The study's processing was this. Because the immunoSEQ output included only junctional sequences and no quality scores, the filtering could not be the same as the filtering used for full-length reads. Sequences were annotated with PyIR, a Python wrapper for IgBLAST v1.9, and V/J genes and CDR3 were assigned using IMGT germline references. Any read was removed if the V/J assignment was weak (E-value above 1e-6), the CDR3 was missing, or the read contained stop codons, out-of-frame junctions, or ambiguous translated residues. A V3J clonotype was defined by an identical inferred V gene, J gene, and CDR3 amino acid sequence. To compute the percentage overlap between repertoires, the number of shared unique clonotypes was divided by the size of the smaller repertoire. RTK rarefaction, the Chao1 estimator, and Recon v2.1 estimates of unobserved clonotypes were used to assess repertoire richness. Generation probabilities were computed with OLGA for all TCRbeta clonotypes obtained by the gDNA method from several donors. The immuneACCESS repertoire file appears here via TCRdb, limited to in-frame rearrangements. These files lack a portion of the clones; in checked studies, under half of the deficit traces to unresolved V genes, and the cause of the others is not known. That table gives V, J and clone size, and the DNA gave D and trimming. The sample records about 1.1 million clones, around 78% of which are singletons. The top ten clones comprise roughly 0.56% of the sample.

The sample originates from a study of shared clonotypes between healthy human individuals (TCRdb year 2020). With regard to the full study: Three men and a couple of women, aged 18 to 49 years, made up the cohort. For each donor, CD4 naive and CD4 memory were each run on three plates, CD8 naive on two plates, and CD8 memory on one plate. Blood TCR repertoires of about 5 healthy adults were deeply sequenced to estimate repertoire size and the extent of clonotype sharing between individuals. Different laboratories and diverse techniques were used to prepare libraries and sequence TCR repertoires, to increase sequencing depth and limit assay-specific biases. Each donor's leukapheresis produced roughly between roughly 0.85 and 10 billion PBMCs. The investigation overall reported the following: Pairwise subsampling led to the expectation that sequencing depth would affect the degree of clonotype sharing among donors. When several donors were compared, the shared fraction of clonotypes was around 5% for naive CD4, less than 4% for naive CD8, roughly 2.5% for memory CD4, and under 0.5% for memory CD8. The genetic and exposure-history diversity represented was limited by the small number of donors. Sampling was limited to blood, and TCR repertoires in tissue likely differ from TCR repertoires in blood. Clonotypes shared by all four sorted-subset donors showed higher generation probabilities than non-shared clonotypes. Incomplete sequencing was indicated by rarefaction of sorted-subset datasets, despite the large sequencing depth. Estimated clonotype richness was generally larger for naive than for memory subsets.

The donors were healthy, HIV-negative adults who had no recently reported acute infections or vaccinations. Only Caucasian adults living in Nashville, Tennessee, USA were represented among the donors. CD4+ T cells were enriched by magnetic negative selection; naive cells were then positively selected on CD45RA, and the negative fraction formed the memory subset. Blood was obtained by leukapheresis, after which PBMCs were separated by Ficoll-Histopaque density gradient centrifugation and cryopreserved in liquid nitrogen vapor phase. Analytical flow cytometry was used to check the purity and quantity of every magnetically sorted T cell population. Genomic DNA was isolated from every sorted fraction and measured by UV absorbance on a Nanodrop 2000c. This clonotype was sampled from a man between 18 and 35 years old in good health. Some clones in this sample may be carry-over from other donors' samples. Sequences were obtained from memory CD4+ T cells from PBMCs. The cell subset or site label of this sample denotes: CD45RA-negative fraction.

The nucleotides are TGTGCCAGCAGCCAAGGACAGGAGCTAGAGCAGTACTTC. It encodes CASSQGQELEQYF. The chain is made from TRBV4-2 and TRBJ2-7, with a tentative D gene TRBD1 over 6 matching bases. V drops 1 base and J drops 7 bases, leaving 11 bases in between. Reading from cysteine to phenylalanine, the CDR3 counts 13 amino acids. Only the CDR3 region is kept as DNA, spanning 39 bases read in frame from base 1. For CDR1 and CDR2, the germline V gene lists LGHNA and YNFKEQ.